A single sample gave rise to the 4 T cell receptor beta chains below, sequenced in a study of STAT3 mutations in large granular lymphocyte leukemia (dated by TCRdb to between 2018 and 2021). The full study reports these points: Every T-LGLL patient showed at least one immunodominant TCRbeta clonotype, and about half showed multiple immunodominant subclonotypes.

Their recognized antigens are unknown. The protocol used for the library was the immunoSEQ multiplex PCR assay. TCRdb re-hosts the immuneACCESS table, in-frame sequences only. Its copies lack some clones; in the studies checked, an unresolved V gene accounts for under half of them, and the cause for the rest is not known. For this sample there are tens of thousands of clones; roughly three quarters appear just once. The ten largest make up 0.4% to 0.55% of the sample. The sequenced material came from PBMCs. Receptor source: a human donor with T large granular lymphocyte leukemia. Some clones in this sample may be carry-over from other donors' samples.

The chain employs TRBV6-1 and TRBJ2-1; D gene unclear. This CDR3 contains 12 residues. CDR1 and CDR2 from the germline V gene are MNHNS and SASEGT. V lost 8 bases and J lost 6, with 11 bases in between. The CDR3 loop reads CASLTPGNEQFF. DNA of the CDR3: TGTGCCAGCCTTACCCCGGGCAATGAGCAGTTCTTC.

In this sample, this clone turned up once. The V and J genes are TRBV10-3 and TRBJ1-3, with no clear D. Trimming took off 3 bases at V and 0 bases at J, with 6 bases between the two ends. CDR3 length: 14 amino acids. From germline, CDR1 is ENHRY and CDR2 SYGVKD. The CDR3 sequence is CAISDGNSGNTIYF. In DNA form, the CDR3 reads TGTGCCATCAGTGACGGCAACTCTGGAAACACCATATATTTT.

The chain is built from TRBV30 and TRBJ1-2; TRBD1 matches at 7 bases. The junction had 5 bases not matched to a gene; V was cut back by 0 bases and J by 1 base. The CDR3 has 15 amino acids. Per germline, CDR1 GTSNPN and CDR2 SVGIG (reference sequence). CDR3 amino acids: CAWSVLGTVNYGYTF. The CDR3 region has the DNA TGTGCCTGGAGTGTACTCGGGACAGTTAACTATGGCTACACCTTC.

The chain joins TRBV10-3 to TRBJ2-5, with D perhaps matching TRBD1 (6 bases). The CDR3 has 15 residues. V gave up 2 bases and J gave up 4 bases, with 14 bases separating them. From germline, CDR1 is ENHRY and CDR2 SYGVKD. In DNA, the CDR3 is TGTGCCATCAGTGAGACCAGGGGATCTCGAGAGACCCAGTACTTC. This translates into CAISETRGSRETQYF.